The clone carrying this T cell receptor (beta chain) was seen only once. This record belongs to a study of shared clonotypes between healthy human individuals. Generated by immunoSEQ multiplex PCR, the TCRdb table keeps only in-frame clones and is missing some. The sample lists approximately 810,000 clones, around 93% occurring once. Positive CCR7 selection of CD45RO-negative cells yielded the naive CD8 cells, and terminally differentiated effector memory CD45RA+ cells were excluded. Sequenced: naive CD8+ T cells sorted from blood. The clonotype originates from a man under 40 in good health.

CDR3 bases: TGTGCCAGCAGTTTCCCTTACGAGCAGTACTTC. Amino acid sequence: CASSFPYEQYF. The chain employs TRBV28 and TRBJ2-7; D uncertain. With 3 bases removed from V and 4 bases from J, the gap between germline ends came to 4 bases. CDR3 length equals 11 residues. Germline values: CDR1 MDHEN, CDR2 SYDVKM.